A single sample gave rise to the 4 T cell receptor beta chains below, sequenced in a study of cytomegalovirus exposure and HLA in healthy donors. A multiplex PCR was run with 60 Vbeta primers and 13 Jbeta primers. Profiling relied on immunoSEQ multiplex PCR, and the TCRdb table lists in-frame clones only, not all of them. This table holds about 210,000 clones, over 75% found once. Sequenced: PBMCs. These receptors all stem from a male donor in good health and CMV-seronegative.

This chain connects TRBV4-3 to TRBJ1-2; D perhaps matches TRBD1 (5 bases). Trimming removed 0 bases at V and 2 bases at J, with 10 bases between. Germline V lookup: CDR1 LGHNA, CDR2 YSLEER. CDR3 length: 15 amino acids. The CDR3 DNA reads as TGCGCCAGCAGCCAAGAGACAGACGTAAACTATGGCTACACCTTC. It encodes CASSQETDVNYGYTF.

The rearrangement joins TRBV2 to TRBJ1-1, with unresolved D. This CDR3 region has 13 residues. Germline values: CDR1 SNHLY, CDR2 FYNNEI. Trimming stripped 6 bases from V and 4 bases from J, with 12 bases between. CDR3 protein: CASSLSGGTEAFF. The CDR3 DNA sequence: TGTGCCAGCAGCCTATCAGGAGGCACTGAAGCTTTCTTT.

V usage is TRBV7-2 and J usage is TRBJ2-7; the D gene is possibly TRBD1 (6 bases). CDR1 SGHTA and CDR2 FQGNSA come from the germline V gene. There are 13 residues in the CDR3. V was shortened by 6 bases and J by 3 bases, with 12 bases between the two germline ends. CDR3 amino acids: CASRPPDSYEQYF. The CDR3 DNA follows: TGTGCCAGCAGGCCTCCGGACAGCTACGAGCAGTACTTC.

V is TRBV9 and J is TRBJ2-5, with D possibly matching TRBD2 (5 bases). Germline CDR1 and CDR2: SGDLS and YYNGEE. V was pared by 0 bases and J by 1 base, with 7 bases between. The CDR3 contains 14 residues. The CDR3 loop reads CASSVASGQETQYF. As DNA, the CDR3 is TGTGCCAGCAGCGTAGCAAGCGGCCAAGAGACCCAGTACTTC.